This is a list of T cell receptor beta chains from one sample in a study of control samples from healthy donors and cancer patients. Measured with immunoSEQ multiplex PCR; TCRdb has only the in-frame clones, and not every one. The sample has 40,000 to 60,000 clones; about 86% are singletons. The sample comprised PBMCs. The receptors originated from a woman aged 50 to 65 with lung cancer. Both conserved end residues are part of each CDR3. D genes are given only for firm matches.

V gene | D gene | CDR3 protein
TRBV7-9 | TRBD1 | CASSQGQGASYEQYF
TRBV7-9 | TRBD2 | CASSFTSGGPGTQYF
TRBV28 | - | CASKSEAVTTYGYTF
TRBV19 | - | CASRGARTEAFF
TRBV29-1 | - | CSVEGQGSYGYTF
TRBV6-6 | - | CASRVALSGNTIYF
TRBV6-6 | TRBD1 | CASRTGEYNEQFF
TRBV11-1 | TRBD1 | CASSLGGQGRETQYF
TRBV7-7 | TRBD1 | CASSFGQGRNEQFF
TRBV15 | - | CATSRDPEMTRGGYTF
TRBV9 | TRBD1 | CASSPSISTGTGNTEAFF
TRBV4-1 | - | CASSQDGPNTEAFF
TRBV5-6 | TRBD1 | CASSPDRGRSGELFF
TRBV19 | - | CATGPPGPYEQYF
TRBV5-4 | - | CASSLALGEKLFF
TRBV6-2/TRBV6-3 | TRBD1 | CASSDGTASYEQYF
TRBV18 | - | CASSPDSAGATEAFF
TRBV28 | TRBD1 | CASSLSDRGSYEQYF
TRBV7-2 | - | CASSRDGGTGELFF
TRBV28 | TRBD1 | CASSLAGGRDYGYTF
TRBV24-1 | TRBD2 | CATSTGAGGTDTQYF
TRBV30 | TRBD1 | CAWRPGGAYYGYTF
TRBV11-2 | - | CASSPAGLTEAFF
TRBV18 | TRBD1 | CASSLSPGQGIMGSGNTIYF
TRBV4-3 | - | CASSPQREAPLHF
TRBV27 | - | CASTTGLFEKLFF
TRBV11-3 | - | CASSLSRGKNIQYF
TRBV7-9 | - | CASSSQLWGNNSPLHF
TRBV30 | TRBD1 | CAWSPGQGVNQPQHF
TRBV6-6 | - | CASSFQRQTSNSPLHF
TRBV28 | - | CASGKSNSPLHF
TRBV10-2 | - | CATHGGVVQETQYF
TRBV9 | - | CASSSVSDEQYF
TRBV18 | - | CASSPGVNTGELFF
TRBV7-2 | - | CASSLVTGTSTDTQYF
TRBV7-6 | - | CATGGGNTGELFF
TRBV9 | - | CASSPWDRENYGYTF
TRBV28 | - | CASSPVENTEAFF